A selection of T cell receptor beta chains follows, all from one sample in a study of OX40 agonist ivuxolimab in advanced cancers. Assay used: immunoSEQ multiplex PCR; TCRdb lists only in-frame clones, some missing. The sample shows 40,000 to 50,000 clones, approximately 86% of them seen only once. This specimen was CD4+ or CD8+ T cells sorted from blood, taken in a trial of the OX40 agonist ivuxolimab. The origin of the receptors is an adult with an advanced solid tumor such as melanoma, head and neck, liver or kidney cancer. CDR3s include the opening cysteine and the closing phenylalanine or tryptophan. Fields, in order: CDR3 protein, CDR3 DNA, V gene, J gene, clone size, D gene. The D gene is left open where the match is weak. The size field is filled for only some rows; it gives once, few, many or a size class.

CDR3aa: CASSVAGAGGLREQYF; CDR3nt: TGTGCCAGCAGCGTAGCCGGTGCGGGGGGGCTACGCGAGCAGTACTTC; v_gene: TRBV9; j_gene: TRBJ2-7; abundance: once; d_gene: TRBD2
CDR3aa: CASSFGTTYNEQFF; CDR3nt: TGTGCCAGCAGCTTCGGGACTACCTACAATGAGCAGTTCTTC; v_gene: TRBV7-2; j_gene: TRBJ2-1; abundance: NA; d_gene: TRBD2
CDR3aa: CASSERGLEQFF; CDR3nt: TGTGCCAGCAGCGAGCGAGGGCTAGAACAGTTCTTC; v_gene: TRBV7-9; j_gene: TRBJ2-1; abundance: NA; d_gene: NA
CDR3aa: CATGRGTGSNSPLHF; CDR3nt: TGTGCCACCGGGAGGGGGACAGGGTCCAATTCACCCCTCCACTTT; v_gene: TRBV15; j_gene: TRBJ1-6; abundance: NA; d_gene: TRBD1
CDR3aa: CASSTTRDRVTNEKLFF; CDR3nt: TGTGCCAGCAGTACCACCCGAGACAGGGTAACTAATGAAAAACTGTTTTTT; v_gene: TRBV7-9; j_gene: TRBJ1-4; abundance: NA; d_gene: TRBD1
CDR3aa: CASSLLAGARYEQYF; CDR3nt: TGTGCCAGCAGTCTTCTAGCGGGAGCCCGCTACGAGCAGTACTTC; v_gene: TRBV27; j_gene: TRBJ2-7; abundance: NA; d_gene: TRBD2
CDR3aa: CAWSRAASTDTQYF; CDR3nt: TGTGCCTGGAGTAGAGCAGCTAGCACAGATACGCAGTATTTT; v_gene: TRBV30; j_gene: TRBJ2-3; abundance: NA; d_gene: NA
CDR3aa: CASSPGGKLKPQHF; CDR3nt: TGTGCCAGCAGCCCTGGGGGCAAATTGAAGCCCCAGCATTTT; v_gene: TRBV6-5; j_gene: TRBJ1-5; abundance: once; d_gene: NA
CDR3aa: CASSLPSNEKLFF; CDR3nt: TGTGCCAGCAGCTTACCCAGTAATGAAAAACTGTTTTTT; v_gene: TRBV7-9; j_gene: TRBJ1-4; abundance: NA; d_gene: NA
CDR3aa: CSVGDSNQPQHF; CDR3nt: TGCAGCGTTGGGGACAGCAATCAGCCCCAGCATTTT; v_gene: TRBV29-1; j_gene: TRBJ1-5; abundance: NA; d_gene: NA
CDR3aa: CASIPGTSGQFF; CDR3nt: TGCGCCAGCATCCCCGGGACTAGCGGGCAGTTCTTC; v_gene: TRBV10-1; j_gene: TRBJ2-1; abundance: medium-sized; d_gene: TRBD2
CDR3aa: CASSGGRTYEQYF; CDR3nt: TGTGCCAGCAGTGGTGGCAGGACCTACGAGCAGTACTTC; v_gene: TRBV2; j_gene: TRBJ2-7; abundance: NA; d_gene: NA
CDR3aa: CASSQEGGNTEAFF; CDR3nt: TGCGCCAGCAGCCAAGAAGGGGGTAACACTGAAGCTTTCTTT; v_gene: TRBV4-3; j_gene: TRBJ1-1; abundance: NA; d_gene: NA
CDR3aa: CTSRRLAGGPVGDTQYF; CDR3nt: TGCACCAGCAGGAGACTAGCGGGAGGGCCGGTGGGAGATACGCAGTATTTT; v_gene: TRBV1; j_gene: TRBJ2-3; abundance: NA; d_gene: NA
CDR3aa: CASSGGQGNTGELFF; CDR3nt: TGTGCCAGCAGCGGAGGACAGGGAAACACCGGGGAGCTGTTTTTT; v_gene: TRBV7-9; j_gene: TRBJ2-2; abundance: NA; d_gene: TRBD1
CDR3aa: CASSQTVYTEAFF; CDR3nt: TGCGCCAGCAGCCAAACAGTGTACACTGAAGCTTTCTTT; v_gene: TRBV4-1; j_gene: TRBJ1-1; abundance: NA; d_gene: NA
CDR3aa: CASTGINYNSPLHF; CDR3nt: TGTGCCAGCACCGGGATAAACTATAATTCACCCCTCCACTTT; v_gene: TRBV28; j_gene: TRBJ1-6; abundance: NA; d_gene: NA
CDR3aa: CASSSGLALYNEQFF; CDR3nt: TGTGCTAGCAGCTCGGGACTAGCGTTGTACAATGAGCAGTTCTTC; v_gene: TRBV7-7; j_gene: TRBJ2-1; abundance: NA; d_gene: TRBD2
CDR3aa: CASSSTDTQYF; CDR3nt: TGTGCCAGCAGCTCTACAGATACGCAGTATTTT; v_gene: TRBV7-9; j_gene: TRBJ2-3; abundance: medium-sized; d_gene: NA
CDR3aa: CASREYGYTF; CDR3nt: TGTGCCAGCAGGGAATATGGCTACACCTTC; v_gene: TRBV2; j_gene: TRBJ1-2; abundance: medium-sized; d_gene: NA
CDR3aa: CASSYTSGTDEQYF; CDR3nt: TGTGCCAGCAGTTACACCAGCGGGACCGACGAGCAGTACTTC; v_gene: TRBV6-5; j_gene: TRBJ2-7; abundance: NA; d_gene: TRBD2
CDR3aa: CASNPPDRGNGYTF; CDR3nt: TGTGCCAGCAACCCCCCGGACAGGGGGAATGGCTACACCTTC; v_gene: TRBV4-2; j_gene: TRBJ1-2; abundance: NA; d_gene: TRBD1
CDR3aa: CASSFGQDYGYTF; CDR3nt: TGTGCCAGCAGCTTTGGACAGGACTATGGCTACACCTTC; v_gene: TRBV9; j_gene: TRBJ1-2; abundance: NA; d_gene: TRBD1
CDR3aa: CASSQDLASRSYEQYF; CDR3nt: TGCGCCAGCAGCCAAGATCTGGCCAGCCGCTCCTACGAGCAGTACTTC; v_gene: TRBV4-1; j_gene: TRBJ2-7; abundance: NA; d_gene: NA
CDR3aa: CASSPYLAEESSTDTQYF; CDR3nt: TGTGCCAGCTCACCATACCTAGCGGAGGAATCTAGCACAGATACGCAGTATTTT; v_gene: TRBV18; j_gene: TRBJ2-3; abundance: NA; d_gene: TRBD2
CDR3aa: CASSYSEGSSYEQYF; CDR3nt: TGTGCCAGCAGTTACTCGGAGGGAAGCTCCTACGAGCAGTACTTC; v_gene: TRBV6-5; j_gene: TRBJ2-7; abundance: NA; d_gene: NA
CDR3aa: CASSQASTGRLLVSFF; CDR3nt: TGCGCCAGCAGCCAGGCCTCGACAGGGAGGTTGCTCGTGTCTTTCTTT; v_gene: TRBV4-3; j_gene: TRBJ1-1; abundance: NA; d_gene: TRBD1
CDR3aa: CASSKGKIWGRETQYF; CDR3nt: TGTGCCAGCAGCAAAGGAAAAATTTGGGGGCGGGAGACCCAGTACTTC; v_gene: TRBV21-1; j_gene: TRBJ2-5; abundance: NA; d_gene: NA
CDR3aa: CASSQERAGYPGELFF; CDR3nt: TGCGCCAGCAGCCAAGAGCGGGCCGGGTACCCAGGGGAGCTGTTTTTT; v_gene: TRBV4-3; j_gene: TRBJ2-2; abundance: NA; d_gene: NA
CDR3aa: CASSELVGQGNEQFF; CDR3nt: TGTGCCAGCAGTGAATTAGTGGGACAGGGTAATGAGCAGTTCTTC; v_gene: TRBV2; j_gene: TRBJ2-1; abundance: NA; d_gene: TRBD1
CDR3aa: CASSLGLAFYEQYF; CDR3nt: TGTGCCAGCAGTTTAGGACTAGCCTTCTACGAGCAGTACTTC; v_gene: TRBV27; j_gene: TRBJ2-7; abundance: NA; d_gene: TRBD2